The present T cell receptor beta chain was sequenced within a study of T cell responses to AZD1222 COVID-19 vaccine. The data were produced by immunoSEQ multiplex PCR, yet TCRdb's version contains in-frame clones alone and is incomplete. The repertoire consists of about 96,000 clones, with 80% to 90% occurring once and the leading ten covering 1.5% to 2%. Germline values: CDR1 SNHLY, CDR2 FYNNEI. V lost 4 bases and J 4 bases, leaving 11 bases between the germline ends. The CDR3 runs 14 residues. Specimen: peripheral blood, collected on day 0 of AZD1222 vaccination. V usage is TRBV2 and J usage is TRBJ1-3, with no clear D. The TCR originated in an adult in good health. The CDR3 DNA reads TGTGCCAGCAGTGGGGAGCCATACGGAAACACCATATATTTT. Amino acid sequence: CASSGEPYGNTIYF.